The 22 T cell receptor beta chains reported below all come from one sample, sequenced in a study of Ad26.COV2.S vaccination and SARS-CoV-2 variants. Measured with immunoSEQ multiplex PCR; TCRdb has only the in-frame clones, and not every one. The table lists around 350,000 clones, more than 75% of them singletons. Sample treatment: roughly 19 received Ad26.COV2.S at low or high dose, single or two shots; five or six received placebo; per-sample allocation not given. Specimen acquisition occurred on day 63 following the initial vaccine or placebo injection. The sample was peripheral blood, taken in a trial of Ad26.COV2.S vaccine versus placebo. The receptors originated from a person between 18 and 65 years old who received the Ad26.COV2.S COVID-19 vaccine or a placebo.

This clone came up a few times. V and J are TRBV27 and TRBJ2-2, with 11 bases that match TRBD1. The CDR3 contains 16 residues. Germline V gene lookup returns CDR1 MNHEY and CDR2 SMNVEV (reference sequence). With 2 bases clipped from V and 5 bases from J, the junction kept 4 bases outside the gene matches. CDR3 nucleotide sequence: TGTGCCAGCAGTTTAGGGGACAGGGGGTTAACCGGGGAGCTGTTTTTT. Translating it yields CASSLGDRGLTGELFF.

This sequence joins TRBV7-2 and TRBJ2-1, with unresolved D. The CDR3 loop spans 17 amino acids. Germline CDR1 and CDR2: SGHTA and FQGNSA. Trimming took off 1 base at V and 6 bases at J, with 19 bases between the two ends. In nucleotides, the CDR3 is TGTGCCAGCAGCTTAGTCCTAGGGCACGGTCTTGGCAATGAGCAGTTCTTC. Translation gives CASSLVLGHGLGNEQFF. Together with reference TRBV7-2 and TRBJ2-1, the CDR3 gives the full variable domain: GAGVSQSPSNKVTEKGKDVELRCDPISGHTALYWYRQSLGQGLEFLIYFQGNSAPDKSGLPSDRFSAERTGGSVSTLTIQRTQQEDSAVYLCASSLVLGHGLGNEQFFGPGTRLTVL.

The V and J genes are TRBV7-2 and TRBJ2-2, with D possibly matching TRBD1 (6 bases). The V end lost 5 bases, the J end lost 5 bases, and 15 bases lay between the germline ends. This CDR3 has 15 amino acids. The germline gives CDR1 SGHTA, CDR2 FQGNSA. The CDR3 DNA follows: TGTGCCAGCAGCCCCACAGGGAAGGGGACCGGGGAGCTGTTTTTT. Amino acids: CASSPTGKGTGELFF.

The chain employs TRBV5-1 and TRBJ2-3; D is ambiguous. Trimming pared 3 bases from V and 7 bases from J, leaving 18 bases between. This CDR3 region has 15 residues. Germline CDR1 is SGHRS and CDR2 is YFSETQ. CDR3 loop: CASSSPAPRKNTQYF. The DNA of the CDR3 is TGCGCCAGCAGCTCCCCGGCCCCTAGGAAGAATACGCAGTATTTT.

The chain uses TRBV7-2 and TRBJ2-3, with 8 positions matching TRBD2. The CDR3 extends over 15 amino acids. The V gene end was trimmed by 6 bases and the J gene end by 2 bases; junction bases not matched to a gene: 7. Per the germline V gene, CDR1 is SGHTA and CDR2 is FQGNSA. CDR3 loop: CASSDVAGLTDTQYF. In DNA, the CDR3 is TGTGCCAGCAGTGACGTAGCGGGACTCACAGATACGCAGTATTTT.

The J gene is TRBJ2-1, the V gene TRBV27, with TRBD2 matching 8 bases. Germline V gives CDR1 MNHEY, CDR2 SMNVEV (reference sequence). CDR3 length: 15 residues. V lost 4 bases and J lost 4; bases outside the gene matches: 6. The chain's CDR3 is CASSWNSGEYNEQFF. The CDR3, as DNA: TGTGCCAGCAGTTGGAATAGCGGGGAATACAATGAGCAGTTCTTC.

This chain connects TRBV11-2 to TRBJ2-5; D unresolved. V was cut by 5 bases and J by 2 bases, with 9 bases left in between. The germline CDR1 and CDR2 sequences are SGHAT and FQNNGV. The CDR3 consists of 13 residues. The CDR3 DNA reads TGTGCCAGCAGCCCCGACTGGCAAGAGACCCAGTACTTC. It codes for CASSPDWQETQYF. The entire variable domain, with the rest obtained from reference TRBV11-2 and TRBJ2-5, is as follows: EAGVAQSPRYKIIEKRQSVAFWCNPISGHATLYWYQQILGQGPKLLIQFQNNGVVDDSQLPKDRFSAERLKGVDSTLKIQPAKLEDSAVYLCASSPDWQETQYFGPGTRLLVL.

The chain combines TRBV25-1 with TRBJ2-7; D is uncertain. The V gene's germline CDR1 is MGHDK and CDR2 SYGVNS. This CDR3 region has 11 residues. V was cut by 3 bases and J by 2 bases, with 2 bases left in between. The CDR3 sequence is CASSDTYEQYF. The CDR3 DNA reads TGTGCCAGCAGTGACACCTACGAGCAGTACTTC.

V gene TRBV29-1 combines with J gene TRBJ1-6; a weak D match, TRBD1 (6 bases). With 2 bases removed from V and 10 bases from J, the gap between germline ends came to 12 bases. The germline V gene has CDR1 SQVTM and CDR2 ANQGSEA. CDR3 length: 13 residues. The DNA for the CDR3 is TGCAGCGTTGAAACAGGGACGGGCTCACCCCTCCACTTT. Its protein product is CSVETGTGSPLHF.

The rearrangement joins TRBV20-1 to TRBJ1-5, with D unclear. The CDR3 spans 13 residues. Trimming took 3 bases from V and 1 from J, leaving 7 bases between them. Germline CDR1 is DFQATT and CDR2 is SNEGSKA (reference sequence). In DNA, the CDR3 is TGCAGTGCTAGTTCCCGGAGCAATCAGCCCCAGCATTTT. Its translation: CSASSRSNQPQHF.

The V gene is TRBV5-8, the J gene TRBJ2-3; D is ambiguous. V was clipped by 4 bases and J by 0 bases, with 9 bases between them. The CDR3 consists of 14 residues. Germline CDR1 is SGHTS and CDR2 is YDEGEE. The CDR3 here is CASSHRQSTDTQYF. The CDR3 nucleotides read TGTGCCAGCAGCCACCGACAAAGCACAGATACGCAGTATTTT.

The CDR3: CASPPTRGRYNEQFF. For the CDR3, the DNA is TGTGCCAGCCCTCCTACGCGGGGGAGATACAATGAGCAGTTCTTC. The chain is built from TRBV2 and TRBJ2-1; TRBD2 aligns across 7 bases. Germline values: CDR1 SNHLY, CDR2 FYNNEI. The V and J ends lost 8 bases and 4 bases, in that order; junction bases with no gene match: 11. The CDR3 is 15 residues long.

The chain combines TRBV4-3 with TRBJ2-1, with TRBD1 identical over 7 bases. Looked up from germline, CDR1 is LGHNA and CDR2 is YSLEER. The CDR3 loop spans 13 amino acids. J lost 9 bases, V lost 0 bases, and 2 bases had no gene match. The CDR3 DNA reads TGCGCCAGCAGCCAAGATAAGGGGGCTGAGCAGTTCTTC. Translated, it gives CASSQDKGAEQFF.

The chain combines TRBV7-8 with TRBJ1-5; possibly TRBD1 for D (6 bases). The CDR3 has 16 amino acids. Germline CDR1 is SGHVS and CDR2 is FQNEAQ. Trimming shortened V by 5 bases and J by 5 bases, and 19 bases separated the two germline ends. CDR3: CASSLRSVGAYQPQHF. The CDR3 region has the DNA TGTGCCAGCAGCCTTAGATCTGTGGGGGCCTATCAGCCCCAGCATTTT. Full variable domain (remainder filled in from reference TRBV7-8 and TRBJ1-5): GAGVSQSPRYKVAKRGQDVALRCDPISGHVSLFWYQQALGQGPEFLTYFQNEAQLDKSGLPSDRFFAERPEGSVSTLKIQRTQQEDSAVYLCASSLRSVGAYQPQHFGDGTRLSIL.

The chain has TRBV5-1 and TRBJ1-1; D is perhaps TRBD1 (5 bases). V shed 2 bases and J shed 3 bases, with 11 bases lying between them. Germline V gene data show CDR1 as SGHRS and CDR2 as YFSETQ. The CDR3 spans 14 residues. In DNA form, the CDR3 reads TGCGCCAGCAGCTTTACAGGATTGGACACTGAAGCTTTCTTT. This sequence encodes CASSFTGLDTEAFF. Combining the CDR3 with reference TRBV5-1 and TRBJ1-1 gives the whole variable domain KAGVTQTPRYLIKTRGQQVTLSCSPISGHRSVSWYQQTPGQGLQFLFEYFSETQRNKGNFPGRFSGRQFSNSRSEMNVSTLELGDSALYLCASSFTGLDTEAFFGQGTRLTVV.

The chain has TRBV29-1 and TRBJ1-2; maybe TRBD1 (6 bases). The CDR3 is 16 amino acids. Germline assignment: CDR1 SQVTM and CDR2 ANQGSEA. The ends were cut back, 3 bases at V and 0 bases at J, with 17 bases in the middle. The DNA of the CDR3 is TGCAGCGTTGATGCCCGGACAGCACCTCCTAACTATGGCTACACCTTC. Its protein product is CSVDARTAPPNYGYTF. Using reference TRBV29-1 and TRBJ1-2 for the parts outside the CDR3, the full variable domain is SAVISQKPSRDICQRGTSLTIQCQVDSQVTMMFWYRQQPGQSLTLIATANQGSEATYESGFVIDKFPISRPNLTFSTLTVSNMSPEDSSIYLCSVDARTAPPNYGYTFGSGTRLTVV.

This clone is a singleton in its sample. V and J are TRBV18 and TRBJ2-3; TRBD2 matches 8 bases. This CDR3 has 17 residues. The J segment lost 4 bases and the V segment lost 1 base, leaving 10 bases of the junction unmatched. Looked up from germline, CDR1 is KGHSH and CDR2 is LQKENI. The CDR3 spells CASSPRLAGQGPDTQYF. The CDR3 DNA follows: TGTGCCAGCTCACCACGTCTAGCGGGTCAGGGACCAGATACGCAGTATTTT.

The rearrangement uses TRBV5-1 and TRBJ2-1, with TRBD2 matching over 11 bases. This CDR3 contains 17 residues. Germline V lookup: CDR1 SGHRS, CDR2 YFSETQ. Losses at the gene ends were 4 bases for V and 2 bases for J; bases not matched to a gene: 8. DNA for the CDR3: TGCGCCAGCAGCAATAGACTAGCGGGAAAAACCTACAATGAGCAGTTCTTC. Translation: CASSNRLAGKTYNEQFF.

The chain recombines TRBV21-1 with TRBJ2-7; the DNA was not used to check the table's D call, TRBD2. TRBV21-1 is tagged as a pseudogene. The CDR3 runs to 18 residues. The CDR3 sequence is CASSKEVGREQSFGEQYF. CDR3 nucleotides: TGTGCCAGCAGCAAAGAGGTTGGGCGGGAGCAATCGTTCGGCGAGCAGTACTTC.

The V and J genes are TRBV5-6 and TRBJ1-2; the match to TRBD1 covers 8 bases. This CDR3 contains 14 residues. In germline, CDR1 is SGHDT, CDR2 YYEEEE. Trimming removed 4 bases from V and 4 bases from J; junction bases left unmatched: 6. CDR3 bases: TGTGCCAGCAGCCGACTACAGGGGGGCTATGGCTACACCTTC. Its translation: CASSRLQGGYGYTF.

The CDR3 loop reads CASSLTKTSGSDEQYF. CDR3 in DNA: TGTGCCAGCAGCTTAACCAAGACTAGCGGGAGTGACGAGCAGTACTTC. V gene TRBV7-2 combines with J gene TRBJ2-7; 12 bases agree with TRBD2. The J segment lost 5 bases and the V segment lost 2 bases, leaving 7 bases of the junction unmatched. The CDR3 consists of 16 residues. Germline lookup yields CDR1 SGHTA and CDR2 FQGNSA.

CDR3 coding DNA: TGTGCCAGCAGCACCTCGAACACCGGGGAGCTGTTTTTT. Protein product: CASSTSNTGELFF. The gene calls are TRBV11-3 and TRBJ2-2; D is unclear. Deletions cut 5 bases from V and 0 bases from J, with 4 bases between. CDR1 is SGHNT, CDR2 YENEEA, per germline. This CDR3 spans 13 amino acids. The variable domain in full, with the rest retrieved from reference TRBV11-3 and TRBJ2-2, is EAGVVQSPRYKIIEKKQPVAFWCNPISGHNTLYWYLQNLGQGPELLIRYENEEAVDDSQLPKDRFSAERLKGVDSTLKIQPAELGDSAVYLCASSTSNTGELFFGEGSRLTVL.